The 14 T cell receptor beta chains given below trace back to one sample, sequenced in a study of radiotherapy plus CTLA-4 blockade in lung cancer. Method: immunoSEQ multiplex PCR; TCRdb's copy keeps in-frame clones and lacks some. The sample consists of 35,000 to 50,000 clones, roughly four fifths of them appearing once. The material was peripheral blood, obtained from a patient treated with radiotherapy plus ipilimumab. The receptors were sampled from a human donor with non-small cell lung cancer who had a complete response to radiotherapy plus ipilimumab.

This rearrangement joins TRBV27 to TRBJ1-5, with TRBD1 matching 8 bases. Trimming at V came to 6 bases and at J to 4 bases, leaving 8 bases not matched to a gene. Per the germline V gene, CDR1 is MNHEY and CDR2 is SMNVEV (reference sequence). This CDR3 contains 15 residues. As DNA, the CDR3 is TGTGCCAGCAGGGACCTCGGGACAGGAAATCAGCCCCAGCATTTT. Translating gives CASRDLGTGNQPQHF.

The chain uses TRBV7-3 and TRBJ1-2; no reliable D call. Germline V gene sequence: CDR1 SGHTA, CDR2 FQGTGA. The CDR3 consists of 14 residues. Trimming pared 2 bases from V and 8 bases from J, leaving 15 bases between. The CDR3 protein is CASSLAPGLGGYTF. The CDR3 DNA is TGTGCCAGCAGCTTAGCCCCCGGACTCGGGGGCTACACCTTC.

V usage is TRBV7-9 and J usage is TRBJ1-2, with TRBD1 identical over 7 bases. The CDR3 spans 14 residues. Germline trimming cut 1 base from V and 4 bases from J; bases unmatched to any gene: 3. In germline, CDR1 is SEHNR, CDR2 FQNEAQ (reference sequence). As DNA, the CDR3 is TGTGCCAGCAGCTTAGGACAGGGTATCTATGGCTACACCTTC. Amino acids: CASSLGQGIYGYTF.

CDR3 protein: CASSVDLIGARYF. CDR3 bases: TGTGCCAGCAGCGTAGATTTAATTGGGGCCCGATACTTC. The chain is built from TRBV9 and TRBJ2-7; a possible D gene is TRBD1 (5 bases). Germline V lookup: CDR1 SGDLS, CDR2 YYNGEE. The CDR3 consists of 13 residues. The V gene lost 0 bases and the J gene lost 13 bases, with 17 bases spanning the gap.

This clone came up once. This chain connects TRBV29-1 to TRBJ2-7, with 13 bases lining up with TRBD2. Trimming at V came to 6 bases and at J to 3 bases, leaving 8 bases not matched to a gene. This CDR3 is 15 amino acids long. Germline CDR1 reads SQVTM; CDR2 reads ANQGSEA. CDR3 DNA sequence: TGCAGCGTCAGGGGGACTAGCGGGAACCTCTACGAGCAGTACTTC. Residues: CSVRGTSGNLYEQYF.

The chain is built from TRBV11-2 and TRBJ2-7, with 7 bases fitting TRBD2. The germline V gene has CDR1 SGHAT and CDR2 FQNNGV. The CDR3 sequence is 13 residues long. The V and J ends lost 4 bases and 7 bases, in that order; junction bases with no gene match: 7. The CDR3 sequence: CASSWELAFEQYF. CDR3 bases: TGTGCCAGCAGCTGGGAACTAGCGTTTGAGCAGTACTTC.

The chain couples TRBV2 to TRBJ2-5; D ambiguous. V was shortened by 3 bases and J by 5 bases, with 10 bases between the two germline ends. The CDR3 loop spans 13 amino acids. Germline V gene sequence: CDR1 SNHLY, CDR2 FYNNEI. CDR3 amino acids: CASSDPLLETQYF. The CDR3 DNA sequence: TGTGCCAGCAGTGATCCCTTGTTGGAGACCCAGTACTTC.

This chain connects TRBV6-6 to TRBJ1-2, with D uncertain. This CDR3 is 13 amino acids long. Germline-derived CDR1 and CDR2 are MNHNY and SVGAGI (reference sequence). V lost 6 bases, J lost 5 bases, and 13 bases lay in between. CDR3 coding DNA: TGTGCCAGCAGCCAAACAGAGAAATATGGCTACACCTTC. Translated: CASSQTEKYGYTF.

The V and J genes are TRBV11-3 and TRBJ2-2, with D maybe TRBD2 (6 bases). Between the trimmed V and J ends, which lost 0 bases and 7 bases, there was a span of 9 bases. The CDR3 covers 14 residues. Germline V CDR1 and CDR2: SGHNT, YENEEA. The DNA of the CDR3 is TGTGCCAGCAGCTTAGACGGGGGAGGCGGGGAGCTGTTTTTT. It translates to CASSLDGGGGELFF.

The CDR3 DNA follows: TGTGCCAGCAGCCCCCGACTAGCGGGGGCCCAAGAGACCCAGTACTTC. Encoded protein: CASSPRLAGAQETQYF. The chain joins TRBV7-9 to TRBJ2-5; the match to TRBD2 covers 12 bases. V lost 5 bases to trimming and J lost 1 base; unmatched junction nucleotides: 5. Germline V gene data show CDR1 as SEHNR and CDR2 as FQNEAQ (reference sequence). CDR3 length equals 16 residues.

The chain employs TRBV5-1 and TRBJ1-6; D not certain. The V end lost 0 bases, the J end lost 6 bases, and 13 bases lay between the germline ends. This CDR3 spans 16 amino acids. Germline V gene data show CDR1 as SGHRS and CDR2 as YFSETQ. The CDR3 loop is CASSLAGGRVNSPLHF. The CDR3 region has the DNA TGCGCCAGCAGCTTGGCCGGAGGACGGGTTAATTCACCCCTCCACTTT.

In its sample, this clone was seen once. V usage is TRBV27 and J usage is TRBJ1-6, with a possible D match to TRBD1 (5 bases). The length of the CDR3 is 14 residues. With 10 bases removed from V and 3 bases from J, the gap between germline ends came to 13 bases. The V gene's germline CDR1 is MNHEY and CDR2 SMNVEV (reference sequence). For the CDR3, the DNA is TGTGCCACCAAAGGGGAAAACTATAATTCACCCCTCCACTTT. Translating it yields CATKGENYNSPLHF.

The rearrangement uses TRBV18 and TRBJ1-1, with D possibly matching TRBD1 (6 bases). The CDR3 length is 16 residues. The germline CDR1 and CDR2 sequences are KGHSH and LQKENI. V lost 2 bases and J 0 bases, leaving 13 bases between the germline ends. The CDR3 DNA is TGTGCCAGCTCACCAACCAGGGGCCATATGAACACTGAAGCTTTCTTT. The encoded protein is CASSPTRGHMNTEAFF.

This clone qualifies as medium-sized. The V call is TRBV27, the J call TRBJ1-2, with 8 bases aligning to TRBD1. This CDR3 is 15 amino acids long. Per the germline V gene, CDR1 is MNHEY and CDR2 is SMNVEV (reference sequence). With V trimmed by 0 bases and J by 0 bases, 0 bases remained unmatched. Written as DNA, the CDR3 is TGTGCCAGCAGTTTATCCAGGGGGCCTAACTATGGCTACACCTTC. Translating it yields CASSLSRGPNYGYTF.